One and the same sample provided the 3 T cell receptor beta chains below, sequenced in a study of metastatic and nonmetastatic thyroid tumors. TCRdb reanalyzed the PCR reads with MiXCR. This sample has about 24,000 clones; over 25% occur once, and the top ten carry approximately 20%. Nobody among the patients had been given any treatment before thyroid surgery. Sequenced input: blood. The source is a male donor with papillary thyroid cancer or a benign thyroid nodule (not recorded which). Some clones in this sample may be carry-over from other donors' samples.

The genes are TRBV11-2 and TRBJ2-5; weak D call: TRBD1 (6 bases). The ends were cut back, 5 bases at V and 5 bases at J, with 9 bases in the middle. The CDR3 is 12 residues long. Germline V CDR1 and CDR2: SGHAT, FQNNGV. The CDR3 protein is CASSPRGETQYF. The CDR3 nucleotides read TGTGCCAGCAGCCCCAGGGGTGAGACCCAGTACTTC.

This clone was observed at least ten times. This chain connects TRBV12-3 or TRBV12-4 to TRBJ1-1; D gene uncertain. Trimming pared 5 bases from V and 5 bases from J, leaving 15 bases between. CDR3 size: 14 residues. CDR3: CASSPRRAVTEAFF. The CDR3 DNA sequence: TGTGCCAGCAGTCCCCGTAGGGCGGTGACTGAAGCTTTCTTT.

This clone occurred many times. V is TRBV5-1 and J is TRBJ2-1; the D gene could be TRBD1 or TRBD2 (5 bases each). V dropped 4 bases and J dropped 0 bases, with 14 bases sitting between them. The CDR3 runs 16 residues. Germline CDR1 SGHRS, CDR2 YFSETQ. The CDR3 region is CASSGGDTHSYNEQFF. CDR3 DNA: TGCGCCAGCAGCGGGGGAGACACTCACTCCTACAATGAGCAGTTCTTC. Looking up the rest from reference TRBV5-1 and TRBJ2-1 gives the full variable domain: KAGVTQTPRYLIKTRGQQVTLSCSPISGHRSVSWYQQTPGQGLQFLFEYFSETQRNKGNFPGRFSGRQFSNSRSEMNVSTLELGDSALYLCASSGGDTHSYNEQFFGPGTRLTVL.